This T cell receptor beta chain was retrieved from a study of blood T cell repertoires in COVID-19. Background on the study: PBMCs, B-cell-depleted T cells, or T cells provided the cDNA or gDNA that made up the material.

This clone was seen only once. The CDR3 contains 14 residues. In germline, CDR1 is SEHNR, CDR2 FQNEAQ (reference sequence). Trimming removed 4 bases from V and 7 bases from J; junction bases left unmatched: 5. Per the authors' pipeline: From reference gene primer amplification, estimates of nucleated cell counts were derived. Method: immunoSEQ multiplex PCR; TCRdb's copy keeps in-frame clones and lacks some. V, J and clone size are those of that table, while D and trimming were read from the DNA. This sample has 80,000 to 100,000 clones, with 80% found just once. The clonotype was recovered from a human donor in a cohort sampled during active COVID-19. The rearrangement uses TRBV7-9 and TRBJ2-2; 8 bases map to TRBD2. Specimen: peripheral blood. This chain's CDR3 is CASSSATSGGELFF. The CDR3 nucleotides are TGTGCCAGCAGCTCCGCCACTAGCGGCGGGGAGCTGTTTTTT.